These T cell receptor beta chains were read from a single sample in a study of PD-L1 blockade in urothelial cancer. Sequenced by immunoSEQ multiplex PCR; TCRdb stores in-frame clones only, minus some. The data contain under 25,000 clones, over 75% of them singletons. The sample consisted of PBMCs, taken around atezolizumab (anti-PD-L1) treatment. These receptors all stem from a man aged 50 to 59 with urothelial cancer. CDR3s include the opening cysteine and the closing phenylalanine or tryptophan. D genes are given only for firm matches. The size of a clone is reported for some rows only, either as once, few or many, or as a class for expanded clones.

size: -; V: TRBV15; D: -; J: TRBJ1-5; DNA: TGTGCCACCAGCCGCCTGGACAGAAGCAATCAGCCCCAGCATTTT; CDR3: CATSRLDRSNQPQHF
size: -; V: TRBV6-5; D: TRBD2; J: TRBJ2-1; DNA: TGTGCCAGCAGTTACACCGGGACTAGCGGGAATGAGCAGTTCTTC; CDR3: CASSYTGTSGNEQFF
size: -; V: TRBV5-1; D: -; J: TRBJ1-3; DNA: TGCGCCAGCAGCTTCGGTAGGGGGTCAGGAAACACCATATATTTT; CDR3: CASSFGRGSGNTIYF
size: few; V: TRBV19; D: -; J: TRBJ1-3; DNA: TGTGCCAGTAGTTCCGGGACTGTAAACACCATATATTTT; CDR3: CASSSGTVNTIYF
size: few; V: TRBV7-9; D: TRBD1; J: TRBJ2-1; DNA: TGTGCCAGCAGCCCTCGGGGACAGCTGGGGGCTAATGAGCAGTTCTTC; CDR3: CASSPRGQLGANEQFF
size: -; V: TRBV6-1; D: TRBD2; J: TRBJ2-7; DNA: TGTGCCAGCAGTGATCTGGAGGGGGAGTGGACTAGCGGGACGTGGCAGTACTTC; CDR3: CASSDLEGEWTSGTWQYF
size: -; V: TRBV9; D: -; J: TRBJ2-3; DNA: TGTGCCAGCAGCGTAGGGGGGGAGGGGGCAGATACGCAGTATTTT; CDR3: CASSVGGEGADTQYF
size: -; V: TRBV27; D: TRBD1; J: TRBJ1-1; DNA: TGTGCCAGCAGTTCTGCAACCCGGGGACAGTCTGAAGCTTTCTTT; CDR3: CASSSATRGQSEAFF
size: few; V: TRBV11-1; D: -; J: TRBJ1-5; DNA: TGTGCCAGCAGAGTGCCGGGGCCCCAGCATTTT; CDR3: CASRVPGPQHF
size: -; V: TRBV28; D: -; J: TRBJ1-2; DNA: TGTGCCAGCAGCCTGGGAGGGCCAGGGCGGGGCTACACCTTC; CDR3: CASSLGGPGRGYTF
size: -; V: TRBV18; D: TRBD1; J: TRBJ1-5; DNA: TGTGCCAGCTCCCCGACAGGGATGGGGAATCAGCCCCAGCATTTT; CDR3: CASSPTGMGNQPQHF
size: once; V: TRBV7-2; D: -; J: TRBJ1-3; DNA: TGTGCCAGCAGCTTGGGAGGGGCGGCCTCTGGAAACACCATATATTTT; CDR3: CASSLGGAASGNTIYF
size: -; V: TRBV5-1; D: TRBD1; J: TRBJ2-7; DNA: TGCGCCAGCAGCAAACGGGTCGGACAGGGGTACGAGCAGTACTTC; CDR3: CASSKRVGQGYEQYF
size: -; V: TRBV11-2; D: TRBD2; J: TRBJ2-3; DNA: TGTGCCAGCAGCTTGAGGGGAGGGTCTAGCACAGATACGCAGTATTTT; CDR3: CASSLRGGSSTDTQYF
size: -; V: TRBV7-9; D: -; J: TRBJ1-1; DNA: TGTGCCAGCAGCTTGCCCGAGGGAGGCCCTGAAGCTTTCTTT; CDR3: CASSLPEGGPEAFF
size: -; V: TRBV30; D: TRBD1; J: TRBJ2-3; DNA: TGTGCCTGGAGGATAACAGGGGCCGCCTCGTCAGGTACGCAGTATTTT; CDR3: CAWRITGAASSGTQYF
size: -; V: TRBV15; D: -; J: TRBJ1-1; DNA: TGTGCCACCAGCAGAGACCAGAGGGGGGGGTCCACTGAAGCTTTCTTT; CDR3: CATSRDQRGGSTEAFF
size: -; V: TRBV28; D: -; J: TRBJ1-5; DNA: TGTGCCAGCACGACTCAAAGACAGCCCCAGCATTTT; CDR3: CASTTQRQPQHF
size: -; V: TRBV9; D: -; J: TRBJ2-1; DNA: TGTGCCAGCAGCGTAGATCTTAGCGTCGGTGAGCAGTTCTTC; CDR3: CASSVDLSVGEQFF
size: -; V: TRBV2; D: -; J: TRBJ1-4; DNA: TGTGCCAGCAGGCGAAGAACGACAGGAACTAATGAAAAACTGTTTTTT; CDR3: CASRRRTTGTNEKLFF
size: -; V: TRBV10-1; D: TRBD2; J: TRBJ2-1; DNA: TGCGCCAGCATAGCGGGGGGACGCTTATACAATGAGCAGTTCTTC; CDR3: CASIAGGRLYNEQFF
size: -; V: TRBV18; D: -; J: TRBJ2-2; DNA: TGTGCCAGCTCACCATCCGGGAACACCGGGGAGCTGTTTTTT; CDR3: CASSPSGNTGELFF
size: -; V: TRBV18; D: TRBD2; J: TRBJ2-1; DNA: TGTGCCAGCTCACCGGGACTAGCGGGAAACAATGAGCAGTTCTTC; CDR3: CASSPGLAGNNEQFF
size: -; V: TRBV28; D: TRBD2; J: TRBJ2-1; DNA: TGTGCCAGCAGTCCCGTTTGGACTAGCGGGCGGTACAATGAGCAGTTCTTC; CDR3: CASSPVWTSGRYNEQFF
size: -; V: TRBV19; D: TRBD1; J: TRBJ1-2; DNA: TGTGCCTCCGCGGGGTCGGGACAGGGGATCTATGGCTACACCTTC; CDR3: CASAGSGQGIYGYTF
size: once; V: TRBV5-1; D: TRBD2; J: TRBJ2-2; DNA: TGCGCCAGCAGCTGGGGGGGGACCGGGGAGCTGTTTTTT; CDR3: CASSWGGTGELFF
size: -; V: TRBV5-1; D: -; J: TRBJ2-4; DNA: TGCGCCAGCAGCCCATTGACAGAAAACATTCAGTACTTC; CDR3: CASSPLTENIQYF
size: -; V: TRBV28; D: TRBD2; J: TRBJ2-5; DNA: TGTGCCAGCAGTTTACCCCGGTCAGGGCGGGGGGGCCGCGAGACCCAGTACTTC; CDR3: CASSLPRSGRGGRETQYF
size: -; V: TRBV29-1; D: -; J: TRBJ1-2; DNA: TGCAGCTTCCGGGACAACGGCTACACCTTC; CDR3: CSFRDNGYTF
size: -; V: TRBV2; D: -; J: TRBJ1-5; DNA: TGTGCCAGCAGTGAATGGGGGGGCCCCAATCAGCCCCAGCATTTT; CDR3: CASSEWGGPNQPQHF
size: -; V: TRBV6-5; D: -; J: TRBJ2-1; DNA: TGTGCCAGCAGTTTTCAACGGGAGGAGCAGTTCTTC; CDR3: CASSFQREEQFF
size: -; V: TRBV28; D: -; J: TRBJ1-4; DNA: TGTGCCAGCAGTTTGAGGCCTGAAAAACTGTTTTTT; CDR3: CASSLRPEKLFF
size: -; V: TRBV2; D: -; J: TRBJ1-1; DNA: TGTGCCAGCATGTACCGGGCTGAAGCTTTCTTT; CDR3: CASMYRAEAFF
size: -; V: TRBV28; D: -; J: TRBJ1-4; DNA: TGTGCCAGCATCCCCGGAGGGGTAGGGGAAAAACTGTTTTTT; CDR3: CASIPGGVGEKLFF
size: -; V: TRBV28; D: TRBD1; J: TRBJ2-1; DNA: TGTGCCAGCAGCCACAGGGGCTACACAGCAGGTGAGCAGTTCTTC; CDR3: CASSHRGYTAGEQFF
size: -; V: TRBV5-1; D: -; J: TRBJ2-1; DNA: TGCGCCAGCAGCTACCTCCCCCAGGGGACGGGGTACAATGAGCAGTTCTTC; CDR3: CASSYLPQGTGYNEQFF
size: -; V: TRBV6-5; D: -; J: TRBJ1-1; DNA: TGTGCCAGCAATCGTCGGGGGGGTAAAGGCACTGAAGCTTTCTTT; CDR3: CASNRRGGKGTEAFF
size: -; V: TRBV7-2; D: -; J: TRBJ2-2; DNA: TGTGCCAGCAGCTTATACGGGGGTGGGAACACCGGGGAGCTGTTTTTT; CDR3: CASSLYGGGNTGELFF
size: -; V: TRBV6-6; D: TRBD1; J: TRBJ2-7; DNA: TGTGCCAGCAGTTATACGGGACAGGGGGGTGAGCAGTACTTC; CDR3: CASSYTGQGGEQYF
size: -; V: TRBV18; D: -; J: TRBJ2-1; DNA: TGTGCCAGCTCACCCCCCGGGGGGACAAACCTATACAATGAGCAGTTCTTC; CDR3: CASSPPGGTNLYNEQFF
size: -; V: TRBV5-4; D: TRBD1; J: TRBJ1-2; DNA: TGTGCCAGCAGCTCTCCGGGACAGGGAAAAATCAACTATGGCTACACCTTC; CDR3: CASSSPGQGKINYGYTF
size: -; V: TRBV6-1; D: -; J: TRBJ1-5; DNA: TGTGCCAGCCTCCGACAGGTAGATCAGCCCCAGCATTTT; CDR3: CASLRQVDQPQHF
size: -; V: TRBV7-2; D: -; J: TRBJ1-1; DNA: TGTGCCAGCAGCTCCATTAGGAGCACTGAAGCTTTCTTT; CDR3: CASSSIRSTEAFF
size: -; V: TRBV5-8; D: -; J: TRBJ1-4; DNA: TGTGCCAGCAGCGGGGGGACGTCGGGTACTGAAAAACTGTTTTTT; CDR3: CASSGGTSGTEKLFF
size: -; V: TRBV14; D: TRBD2; J: TRBJ2-5; DNA: TGTGCCAGCAGCCAAGGGACTAGCAATGCGGTGACCCAGTACTTC; CDR3: CASSQGTSNAVTQYF
size: -; V: TRBV7-9; D: -; J: TRBJ2-1; DNA: TGTGCCAGCAGACTAGGGGGGGGCAGCAGCTCCTACAATGAGCAGTTCTTC; CDR3: CASRLGGGSSSYNEQFF
size: once; V: TRBV15; D: TRBD1; J: TRBJ1-1; DNA: TGTGCCACCAGCAGGGAGACAGGGGGCACTGAAGCTTTCTTT; CDR3: CATSRETGGTEAFF
size: -; V: TRBV19; D: TRBD2; J: TRBJ2-3; DNA: TGTGCCAGTAGTATGCGGGGGGGCACAGATACGCAGTATTTT; CDR3: CASSMRGGTDTQYF
size: once; V: TRBV11-2; D: TRBD1; J: TRBJ1-1; DNA: TGTGCCAGCAGCTTAGCAATGGGCGGACAGGGGCTTGAAGCTTTCTTT; CDR3: CASSLAMGGQGLEAFF
size: -; V: TRBV12-5; D: -; J: TRBJ1-2; DNA: TGTGCTAGTGGTTTGGTACAGACCAGTGGTGGTGGCTACACCTTC; CDR3: CASGLVQTSGGGYTF
size: -; V: TRBV5-5; D: -; J: TRBJ2-3; DNA: TGTGCCAGCAGCGGGGGACAATCAGTCACAGATACGCAGTATTTT; CDR3: CASSGGQSVTDTQYF
size: few; V: TRBV27; D: -; J: TRBJ2-6; DNA: TGTGCCAGCTCCATTGGGGCCTTGGGGGCCAACGTCCTGACTTTC; CDR3: CASSIGALGANVLTF
size: -; V: TRBV5-1; D: TRBD2; J: TRBJ2-1; DNA: TGCGCCAGCAGCAAGAATCGGGATAGCGGGTTCAGGAATGAGCAGTTCTTC; CDR3: CASSKNRDSGFRNEQFF
size: -; V: TRBV2; D: TRBD1; J: TRBJ1-5; DNA: TGTGCCAGTCTCAGAGGACAGGGCAATCAGCCCCAGCATTTT; CDR3: CASLRGQGNQPQHF
size: -; V: TRBV18; D: TRBD1; J: TRBJ2-3; DNA: TGTGCCAGCTCACCGGGACAGGGGGAGGCAGATACGCAGTATTTT; CDR3: CASSPGQGEADTQYF
size: -; V: TRBV6-5; D: TRBD1; J: TRBJ1-3; DNA: TGTGCCAGCAGTTACTCGAACAGGGGCTCTGGAAACACCATATATTTT; CDR3: CASSYSNRGSGNTIYF
size: -; V: TRBV19; D: TRBD1; J: TRBJ2-5; DNA: TGTGCCAGTAGTATCATCGGGACAGGGAAAGAGACCCAGTACTTC; CDR3: CASSIIGTGKETQYF
size: -; V: TRBV19; D: -; J: TRBJ2-2; DNA: TGTGCCAGTAGTACCGAACTAACAGACAGCACCGGGGAGCTGTTTTTT; CDR3: CASSTELTDSTGELFF
size: -; V: TRBV6-1; D: -; J: TRBJ2-3; DNA: TGTGCCAGCAGAAAGACTAGACAGTTGGGAGATACGCAGTATTTT; CDR3: CASRKTRQLGDTQYF
size: -; V: TRBV4-1; D: -; J: TRBJ1-5; DNA: TGCGCCAGCAGCCAAGGCGGGAACAGTTACGGCAATCAGCCCCAGCATTTT; CDR3: CASSQGGNSYGNQPQHF